This T cell receptor (beta chain) was sequenced in a study of T cell repertoires in cytomegalovirus infection. Study-level background: An indication of both CMV infection and matching HLA type came from public TCR beta signatures.

This CDR3 region has 16 residues. Germline CDR1 and CDR2: SGHAT and FQNNGV. V was trimmed by 3 bases and J by 5 bases, leaving 18 bases between them. From the reads, TCRdb called clonotypes with MiXCR, one entry per CDR3 protein. The table records 200,000 or so distinct CDR3 sequences, roughly 27% of them present only once. Specimen: PBMCs. This TCR came from a human donor in good health (CMV status not recorded). Some clones in this sample may be carry-over from other donors' samples. The chain combines TRBV11-2 with TRBJ2-3, with D possibly matching TRBD1 (6 bases). CDR3 protein: CASSFLTGKGRDTQYF. CDR3 coding DNA: TGTGCCAGCAGCTTTCTAACAGGGAAAGGAAGAGATACGCAGTATTTT.